The rows below give T cell receptor beta chains drawn from one sample of a study of OX40 agonist ivuxolimab in advanced cancers. Using immunoSEQ multiplex PCR, the repertoire was profiled, and TCRdb retains in-frame clones only, with some absent. The table has fewer than 90,000 clones, 87% seen once; the top ten hold approximately 1.3%. The source material was CD4+ or CD8+ T cells sorted from blood, sampled in a trial of the OX40 agonist ivuxolimab. These receptors were taken from an adult with an advanced solid tumor such as melanoma, head and neck, liver or kidney cancer. CDR3s include the opening cysteine and the closing phenylalanine or tryptophan. Fields, in order: clone size, J gene, V gene, D gene, CDR3 length, CDR3 DNA, CDR3 protein. D genes are given only for firm matches. Some rows have no size entry. The others give once, few or many, or a class for an expanded clone.

many TRBJ2-2 TRBV11-3 NA 13 TGTGCCAGCAGCTTAGATCTTGACGGGGAGCTGTTTTTT CASSLDLDGELFF
once TRBJ1-1 TRBV10-2 NA 17 TGCGCCACCGGGACTAGCTCTAGTGGTAACATGAACACTGAAGCTTTCTTT CATGTSSSGNMNTEAFF
NA TRBJ1-3 TRBV7-8 TRBD1 14 TGTGCCAGCAGCGCCCGGACAGGGGGAAACACCATATATTTT CASSARTGGNTIYF
NA TRBJ2-3 TRBV5-4 NA 13 TGTGCCAGCAGCTTTGTAAGCGGAGATACGCAGTATTTT CASSFVSGDTQYF
NA TRBJ2-1 TRBV30 TRBD2 14 TGTGCCTGGTCTGGTCTCGGACTAGCGGGAGCGCAGTTCTTC CAWSGLGLAGAQFF
NA TRBJ2-2 TRBV10-1 NA 17 TGCGCCAGCAGTGAGCTACTAAGCGGAGCCAACACCGGGGAGCTGTTTTTT CASSELLSGANTGELFF
NA TRBJ1-2 TRBV5-1 TRBD1 14 TGCGCCAGCAGCCCTGACAGGGCCAACTATGGCTACACCTTC CASSPDRANYGYTF
NA TRBJ1-1 TRBV27 TRBD1 15 TGTGCCAGCAGTATGACAGGGAACCTAAACACTGAAGCTTTCTTT CASSMTGNLNTEAFF
NA TRBJ1-3 TRBV6-5 TRBD1 16 TGTGCCAGCAGTTCCCTCGACAGGGAGATTAGAAACACCATATATTTT CASSSLDREIRNTIYF
NA TRBJ1-2 TRBV18 NA 16 TGTGCCAGCTCACAGAGGGCCCTGAATCGGGGATCTGGCTACACCTTC CASSQRALNRGSGYTF
NA TRBJ1-4 TRBV6-1 NA 13 TGTGCCAGCAGTGAAGTACCTAATGAAAAACTGTTTTTT CASSEVPNEKLFF
few TRBJ1-2 TRBV9 NA 15 TGTGCCAGCACCCTGACGGGGATGACTAACTATGGCTACACCTTC CASTLTGMTNYGYTF
NA TRBJ1-3 TRBV18 NA 17 TGTGCCAGCTCACCACCGGTACAGAGGGCCTCTGGAAACACCATATATTTT CASSPPVQRASGNTIYF
NA TRBJ2-4 TRBV15 TRBD1 14 TGTGCCACCAGCAGGGGGGGACAGGAGGACATTCAGTACTTC CATSRGGQEDIQYF
NA TRBJ2-7 TRBV19 TRBD2 13 TGTGCCACCAAAGGGAGGGACCCCTACGAGCAGTACTTC CATKGRDPYEQYF
NA TRBJ2-5 TRBV18 NA 14 TGTGCCAGCTCACCAGGGAACTCCCAAGAGACCCAGTACTTC CASSPGNSQETQYF